One and the same sample provided the 5 T cell receptor beta chains below, sequenced in a study of blood T cell repertoires in COVID-19. Only in-frame clones appear in the TCRdb table, and some are missing; sequencing was by immunoSEQ multiplex PCR. This sample has about 260,000 clones, with less than 90% found just once. Sequenced: peripheral blood. The receptors come from a human donor in a cohort sampled during active COVID-19.

The CDR3 DNA is TGTGCCAGCAGCCCGAGACAGGGTTGGACCTATAATTCACCCCTCCACTTT. This gives the protein CASSPRQGWTYNSPLHF. The chain uses TRBV7-2 and TRBJ1-6; 7 positions agree with TRBD1. The CDR3 spans 17 residues. The ends lost 5 bases at V and 2 bases at J; junction bases unmatched: 9. Germline V CDR1 and CDR2: SGHTA, FQGNSA.

This clone was counted once. V gene TRBV4-1 combines with J gene TRBJ2-4; D unclear. The ends were cut back, 2 bases at V and 6 bases at J, with 8 bases in the middle. CDR3 size: 13 residues. The germline CDR1 and CDR2 sequences are MGHRA and YSYEKL. In DNA, the CDR3 is TGCGCCAGCAGCCAACTGACAAGAAACATTCAGTACTTC. Translation gives CASSQLTRNIQYF.

This rearrangement joins TRBV19 to TRBJ1-2, with 8 bases that match TRBD1. The germline V gene encodes CDR1 LNHDA and CDR2 SQIVND (reference sequence). The CDR3 has 16 amino acids. Losses at the gene ends were 5 bases for V and 4 bases for J; bases not matched to a gene: 12. CDR3 loop: CASSGQGGIRAYGYTF. Written as DNA, the CDR3 is TGTGCCAGTAGTGGACAGGGAGGGATCCGAGCCTATGGCTACACCTTC. Full variable domain (outside the CDR3, taken from reference TRBV19 and TRBJ1-2): DGGITQSPKYLFRKEGQNVTLSCEQNLNHDAMYWYRQDPGQGLRLIYYSQIVNDFQKGDIAEGYSVSREKKESFPLTVTSAQKNPTAFYLCASSGQGGIRAYGYTFGSGTRLTVV.

The chain carries TRBV7-2 and TRBJ2-3; D is perhaps TRBD2 (6 bases). Germline CDR1 reads SGHTA; CDR2 reads FQGNSA. CDR3 length: 15 amino acids. V lost 1 base, J lost 2 bases, and 10 bases lay in between. The CDR3 region is CASSLVGGDTDTQYF. The DNA for the CDR3 is TGTGCCAGCAGCTTAGTAGGCGGGGACACAGATACGCAGTATTTT.

This chain joins TRBV7-9 and TRBJ1-5; D remains unclear. The germline gives CDR1 SEHNR, CDR2 FQNEAQ (reference sequence). The CDR3 loop spans 12 amino acids. The V and J ends lost 5 bases and 9 bases respectively, with 11 bases between them. CDR3 sequence reads: CASSPGRGPQHF. In DNA, the CDR3 is TGTGCCAGCAGCCCTGGGCGTGGGCCCCAGCATTTT.